The 9 T cell receptor beta chains listed next were all sequenced from one sample in a study of shared clonotypes between healthy human individuals. TCRdb's copy holds only in-frame clones and misses some; the assay was immunoSEQ multiplex PCR. The sample records around 750,000 clones, approximately 79% being singletons. The sequencing sample was made of memory CD4+ T cells sorted from blood. Regarding subset: CD45RA-negative fraction. Source of these receptors: a woman in her twenties or thirties in good health.

The chain links TRBV6-5 to TRBJ2-5; D not certain. The CDR3 spans 16 residues. Germline CDR1 MNHEY, CDR2 SVGAGI. The V gene lost 0 bases and the J gene lost 9 bases, with 20 bases spanning the gap. The CDR3 loop is CASSYSPGTRPMAQYF. Written as DNA, the CDR3 is TGTGCCAGCAGTTACTCTCCCGGTACCCGGCCAATGGCCCAGTACTTC.

This clone was seen a handful of times. The sample holds other DNA sequences that translate to the same CDR3. This rearrangement joins TRBV28 to TRBJ1-5; D is unresolved. The CDR3 consists of 10 residues. V lost 5 bases to trimming and J lost 7 bases, with 3 bases between them. Per the germline V gene, CDR1 is MDHEN and CDR2 is SYDVKM. CDR3 region: CASSSQPQHF. Written as DNA, the CDR3 is TGTGCCAGCAGTAGCCAGCCCCAGCATTTT.

In this sample, this clone turned up once. This chain links TRBV11-1 with TRBJ2-7; the D is unclear. V was pared by 2 bases and J by 5 bases, with 10 bases between. The CDR3 loop spans 13 amino acids. Germline-derived CDR1 and CDR2 are SGHAT and FQDESV (reference sequence). The CDR3 DNA sequence: TGTGCCAGCAGCTTACGGCCAGACGACGAGCAGTACTTC. Its protein is CASSLRPDDEQYF.

V gene TRBV25-1 combines with J gene TRBJ2-7; TRBD2 is a possible D gene (5 bases). There are 15 residues in the CDR3. V lost 1 base, J lost 2 bases, and 12 bases lay in between. CDR1 MGHDK and CDR2 SYGVNS come from the germline V gene. The CDR3 DNA follows: TGTGCCAGCAGTGAATTAGACGGGAACACCTACGAGCAGTACTTC. It encodes CASSELDGNTYEQYF.

The chain is built from TRBV4-1 and TRBJ2-3; TRBD2 aligns across 8 bases. With V trimmed by 0 bases and J by 5 bases, 16 bases remained unmatched. This CDR3 comprises 19 residues. Germline V lookup: CDR1 MGHRA, CDR2 YSYEKL. The CDR3 reads CASSQEGNTGRAGRDTQYF. The CDR3, as DNA: TGCGCCAGCAGCCAAGAAGGCAACACCGGGAGGGCCGGTAGAGATACGCAGTATTTT.

The chain is built from TRBV29-1 and TRBJ2-1; tentative D call: TRBD1 (5 bases). The germline CDR1 and CDR2 sequences are SQVTM and ANQGSEA. The CDR3 has 12 residues. V shed 4 bases and J shed 9 bases, with 13 bases lying between them. The chain's CDR3 is CSVAQGSSEQFF. The CDR3 coding sequence is TGCAGCGTTGCCCAGGGATCATCTGAGCAGTTCTTC.

V gene TRBV7-9 combines with J gene TRBJ1-1; 8 nucleotides align to TRBD1. J was trimmed by 4 bases and V by 5 bases; bases with no gene match: 6. Germline lookup yields CDR1 SEHNR and CDR2 FQNEAQ (reference sequence). The CDR3 runs to 14 residues. CDR3 nucleotide sequence: TGTGCCAGCAGCCTCACAGGGGGAGCCACTGAAGCTTTCTTT. It codes for CASSLTGGATEAFF. Filled out from reference TRBV7-9 and TRBJ1-1, the complete variable domain reads DTGVSQNPRHKITKRGQNVTFRCDPISEHNRLYWYRQTLGQGPEFLTYFQNEAQLEKSRLLSDRFSAERPKGSFSTLEIQRTEQGDSAMYLCASSLTGGATEAFFGQGTRLTVV.

The CDR3 sequence is CASSLRGAGPDTQYF. The CDR3 nucleotides are TGTGCCAGCAGCCTCCGGGGGGCAGGGCCAGATACGCAGTATTTT. V gene TRBV9 combines with J gene TRBJ2-3; tentative D call: TRBD2 (7 bases). Per germline, CDR1 SGDLS and CDR2 YYNGEE. This CDR3 contains 15 residues. Trimming pared 4 bases from V and 4 bases from J, leaving 16 bases between. The entire variable domain, with the rest obtained from reference TRBV9 and TRBJ2-3, is as follows: DSGVTQTPKHLITATGQRVTLRCSPRSGDLSVYWYQQSLDQGLQFLIQYYNGEERAKGNILERFSAQQFPDLHSELNLSSLELGDSALYFCASSLRGAGPDTQYFGPGTRLTVL.

The genes are TRBV6-1 and TRBJ2-1; D perhaps matches TRBD2 (7 bases). V lost 6 bases and J lost 0, with 12 bases in between. There are 15 residues in the CDR3. Germline assignment: CDR1 MNHNS and CDR2 SASEGT. The CDR3 loop is CASRTSRGSYNEQFF. Written as DNA, the CDR3 is TGTGCCAGCAGGACTAGCAGGGGCTCCTACAATGAGCAGTTCTTC.